The clone carrying this T cell receptor (beta chain) appeared a few times. Germline V gene sequence: CDR1 SGHTA, CDR2 FQGNSA. Trimming removed 2 bases from V and 14 bases from J; junction bases left unmatched: 7. CDR3 length: 12 residues. A single record per CDR3 protein comes from TCRdb applying MiXCR to the 5' RACE reads. Of roughly 500,000 distinct CDR3 sequences listed, around 20% are singletons. This sample stems from a study of T-cell memory formation after mild COVID-19. The sample comprised PBMCs or a T cell subset sorted from them (not recorded which). This clonotype was obtained from an adult woman who had mild COVID-19 (a few samples of this study predate the infection). Cell type and time point are not known. The chain links TRBV7-2 to TRBJ2-3; 7 positions agree with TRBD1. CDR3 protein: CASSLLIQGLYF. CDR3 nucleotides: TGTGCCAGCAGCTTACTTATACAGGGGCTGTATTTT.